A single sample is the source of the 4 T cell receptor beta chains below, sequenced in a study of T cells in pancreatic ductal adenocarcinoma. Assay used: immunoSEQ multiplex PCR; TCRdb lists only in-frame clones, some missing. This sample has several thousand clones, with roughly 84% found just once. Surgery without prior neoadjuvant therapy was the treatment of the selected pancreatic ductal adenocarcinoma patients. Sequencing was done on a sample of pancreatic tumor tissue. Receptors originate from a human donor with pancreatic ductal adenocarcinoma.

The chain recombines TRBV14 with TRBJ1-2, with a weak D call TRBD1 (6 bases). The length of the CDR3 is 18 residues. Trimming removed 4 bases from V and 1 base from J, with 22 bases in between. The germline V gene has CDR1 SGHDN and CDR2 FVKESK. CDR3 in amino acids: CASSPYERGSIVNYGYTF. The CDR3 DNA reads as TGTGCCAGCAGCCCGTATGAAAGGGGGAGTATCGTTAACTATGGCTACACCTTC.

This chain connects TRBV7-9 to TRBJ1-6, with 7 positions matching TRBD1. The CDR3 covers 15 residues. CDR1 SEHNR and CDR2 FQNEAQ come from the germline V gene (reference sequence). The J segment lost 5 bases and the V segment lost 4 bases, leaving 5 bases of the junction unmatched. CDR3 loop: CASSSVGTDNSPLHF. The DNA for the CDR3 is TGTGCCAGCAGCTCGGTCGGGACAGATAATTCACCCCTCCACTTT. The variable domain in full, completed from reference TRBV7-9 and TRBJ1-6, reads DTGVSQNPRHKITKRGQNVTFRCDPISEHNRLYWYRQTLGQGPEFLTYFQNEAQLEKSRLLSDRFSAERPKGSFSTLEIQRTEQGDSAMYLCASSSVGTDNSPLHFGNGTRLTVT.

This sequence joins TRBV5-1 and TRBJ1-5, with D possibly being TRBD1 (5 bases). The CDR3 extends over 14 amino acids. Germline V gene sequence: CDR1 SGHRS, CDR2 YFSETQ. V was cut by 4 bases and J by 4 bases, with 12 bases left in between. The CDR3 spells CASSPGGGNQPQHF. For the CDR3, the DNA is TGCGCCAGCAGCCCCGGGGGGGGAAATCAGCCCCAGCATTTT.

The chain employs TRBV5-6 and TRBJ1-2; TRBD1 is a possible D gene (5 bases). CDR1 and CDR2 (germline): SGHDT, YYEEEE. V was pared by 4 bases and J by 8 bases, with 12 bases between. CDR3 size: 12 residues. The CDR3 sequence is CASSIRERGYTF. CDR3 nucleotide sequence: TGTGCCAGCAGCATCAGGGAGCGGGGCTACACCTTC.